The text below deals with one T cell receptor (beta chain). Its antigen is currently unknown. The entry originates in a study of monozygotic twins with inflammatory bowel disease. General study results and limits: There were differing immunosuppressive treatments, which may have added variability to patient repertoires.

Donors each gave around 2.5 ml of blood. TCRdb reanalyzed the 5' RACE reads and collapses them to one entry per CDR3 protein, without DNA. There are approximately 380,000 distinct CDR3 sequences in the sample, with just over 2.5% held by the top ten. The CDR3 contains 16 residues. The germline V gene has CDR1 MDHEN and CDR2 SYDVKM. The chain uses TRBV28 and TRBJ2-7; as DNA is missing, the TRBD1 call by TCRdb cannot be tested. Sequencing was performed on blood. This receptor was identified in a human donor with ulcerative colitis or Crohn's disease, or a healthy co-twin of an affected twin (not recorded which). The CDR3 here is CASSLGNRLSSYEQYF.